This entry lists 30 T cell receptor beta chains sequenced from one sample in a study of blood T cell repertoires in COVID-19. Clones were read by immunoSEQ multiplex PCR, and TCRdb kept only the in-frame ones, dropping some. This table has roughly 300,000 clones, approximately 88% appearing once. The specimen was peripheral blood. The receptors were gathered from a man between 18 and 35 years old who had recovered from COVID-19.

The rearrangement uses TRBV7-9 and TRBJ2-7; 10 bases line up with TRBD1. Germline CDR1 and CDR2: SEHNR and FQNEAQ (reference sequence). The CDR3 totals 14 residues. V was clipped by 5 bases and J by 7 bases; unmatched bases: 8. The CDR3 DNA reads TGTGCCAGCAGCAGACAGGGGGCAGAAGGGGAGCAGTACTTC. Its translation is CASSRQGAEGEQYF.

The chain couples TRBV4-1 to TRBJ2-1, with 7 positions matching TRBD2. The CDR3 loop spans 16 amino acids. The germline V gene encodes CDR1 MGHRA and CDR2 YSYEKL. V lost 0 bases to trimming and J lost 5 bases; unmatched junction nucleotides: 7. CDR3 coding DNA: TGCGCCAGCAGCCAAGAGAGGCGGGAGATCGACAATGAGCAGTTCTTC. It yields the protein CASSQERREIDNEQFF.

The CDR3 DNA sequence: TGTGCCAGCAGCTTGGGGACTAGCGCGAGGTACCAAGAGACCCAGTACTTC. It is translated as CASSLGTSARYQETQYF. This chain connects TRBV7-8 to TRBJ2-5; 10 bases are a match to TRBD2. Trimming took 3 bases from V and 0 from J; bases not matched to a gene: 7. Germline V gene lookup returns CDR1 SGHVS and CDR2 FQNEAQ. The CDR3 spans 17 residues.

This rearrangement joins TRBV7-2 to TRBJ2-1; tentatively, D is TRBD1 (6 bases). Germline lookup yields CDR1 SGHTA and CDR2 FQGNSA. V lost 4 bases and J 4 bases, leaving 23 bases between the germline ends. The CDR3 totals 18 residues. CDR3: CASSSSKEQGNLYNEQFF. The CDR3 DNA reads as TGTGCCAGCAGCTCGAGTAAAGAACAGGGTAATTTATACAATGAGCAGTTCTTC.

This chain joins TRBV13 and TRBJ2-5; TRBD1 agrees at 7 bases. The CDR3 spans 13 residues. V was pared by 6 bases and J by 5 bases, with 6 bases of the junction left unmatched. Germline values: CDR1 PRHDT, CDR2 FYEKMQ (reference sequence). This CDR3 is CASRRRGPETQYF. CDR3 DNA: TGTGCCAGCAGAAGAAGGGGGCCGGAGACCCAGTACTTC.

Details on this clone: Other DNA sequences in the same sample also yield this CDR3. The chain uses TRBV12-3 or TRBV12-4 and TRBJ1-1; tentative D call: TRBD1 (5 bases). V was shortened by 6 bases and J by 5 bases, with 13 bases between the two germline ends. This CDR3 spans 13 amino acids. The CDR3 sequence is CASSPGRGTEAFF. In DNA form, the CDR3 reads TGTGCCAGCAGCCCCGGACGGGGGACTGAAGCTTTCTTT.

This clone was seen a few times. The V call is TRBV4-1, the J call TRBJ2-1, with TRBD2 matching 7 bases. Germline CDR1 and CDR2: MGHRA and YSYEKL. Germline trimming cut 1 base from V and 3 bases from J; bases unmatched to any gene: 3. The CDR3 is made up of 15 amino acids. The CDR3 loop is CASSQGASGYNEQFF. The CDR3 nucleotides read TGCGCCAGCAGCCAAGGGGCTAGCGGCTACAATGAGCAGTTCTTC.

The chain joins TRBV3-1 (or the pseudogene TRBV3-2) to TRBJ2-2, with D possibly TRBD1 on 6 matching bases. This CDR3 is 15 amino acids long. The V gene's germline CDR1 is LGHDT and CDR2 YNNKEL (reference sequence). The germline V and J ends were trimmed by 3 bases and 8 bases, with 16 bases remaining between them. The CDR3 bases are TGTGCCAGCAGCCATCGGGACACCTCGGCGGGGGAGCTGTTTTTT. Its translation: CASSHRDTSAGELFF.

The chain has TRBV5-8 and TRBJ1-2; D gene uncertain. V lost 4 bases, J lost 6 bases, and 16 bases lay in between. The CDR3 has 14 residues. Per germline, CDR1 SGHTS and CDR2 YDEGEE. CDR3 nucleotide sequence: TGTGCCAGCAGCCAACCCTCCGGGGAAGATGGCTACACCTTC. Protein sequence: CASSQPSGEDGYTF.

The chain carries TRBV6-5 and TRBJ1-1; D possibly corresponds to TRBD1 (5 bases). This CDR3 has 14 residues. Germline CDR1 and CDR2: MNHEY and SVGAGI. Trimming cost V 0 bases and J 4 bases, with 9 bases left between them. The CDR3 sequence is CASSYSGVATEAFF. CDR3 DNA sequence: TGTGCCAGCAGTTACTCAGGGGTTGCCACTGAAGCTTTCTTT.

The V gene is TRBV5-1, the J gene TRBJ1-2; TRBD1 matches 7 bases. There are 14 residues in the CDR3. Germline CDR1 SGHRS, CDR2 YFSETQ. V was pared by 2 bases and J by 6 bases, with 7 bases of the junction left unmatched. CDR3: CASSFLQGTDGYTF. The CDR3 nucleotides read TGCGCCAGCAGCTTTCTACAGGGGACGGATGGCTACACCTTC.

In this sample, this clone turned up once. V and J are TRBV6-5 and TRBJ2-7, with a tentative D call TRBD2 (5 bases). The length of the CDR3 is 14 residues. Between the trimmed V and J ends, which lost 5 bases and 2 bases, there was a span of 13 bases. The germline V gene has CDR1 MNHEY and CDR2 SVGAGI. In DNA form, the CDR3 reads TGTGCCAGCAGTCCCGCGGGCAGTCCCTACGAGCAGTACTTC. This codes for CASSPAGSPYEQYF.

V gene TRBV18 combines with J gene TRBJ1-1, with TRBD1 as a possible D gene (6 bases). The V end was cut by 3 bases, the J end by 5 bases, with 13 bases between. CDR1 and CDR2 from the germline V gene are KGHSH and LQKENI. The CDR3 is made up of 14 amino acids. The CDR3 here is CASSPTGYGTEAFF. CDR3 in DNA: TGTGCCAGCTCACCCACAGGGTATGGTACTGAAGCTTTCTTT.

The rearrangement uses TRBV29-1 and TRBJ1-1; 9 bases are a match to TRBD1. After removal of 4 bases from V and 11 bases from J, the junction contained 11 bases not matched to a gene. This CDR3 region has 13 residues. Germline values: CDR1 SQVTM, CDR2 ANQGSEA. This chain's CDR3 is CSVADRGISSAFF. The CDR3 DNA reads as TGCAGCGTTGCTGACAGGGGGATAAGTTCGGCTTTCTTT.

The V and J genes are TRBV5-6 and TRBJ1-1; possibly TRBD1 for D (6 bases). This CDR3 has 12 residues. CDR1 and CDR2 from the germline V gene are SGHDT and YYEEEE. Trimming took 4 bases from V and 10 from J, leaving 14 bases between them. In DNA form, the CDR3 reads TGTGCCAGCAGCCCGTTGACAGGCGCAGCTTTCTTT. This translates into CASSPLTGAAFF.

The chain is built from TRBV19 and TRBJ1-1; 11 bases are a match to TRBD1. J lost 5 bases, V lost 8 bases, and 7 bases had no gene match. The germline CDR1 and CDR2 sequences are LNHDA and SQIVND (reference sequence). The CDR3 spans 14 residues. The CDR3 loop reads CASSPGTGGTEAFF. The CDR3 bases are TGTGCCAGTTCTCCCGGGACAGGGGGAACTGAAGCTTTCTTT. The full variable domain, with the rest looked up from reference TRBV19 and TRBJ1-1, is DGGITQSPKYLFRKEGQNVTLSCEQNLNHDAMYWYRQDPGQGLRLIYYSQIVNDFQKGDIAEGYSVSREKKESFPLTVTSAQKNPTAFYLCASSPGTGGTEAFFGQGTRLTVV.

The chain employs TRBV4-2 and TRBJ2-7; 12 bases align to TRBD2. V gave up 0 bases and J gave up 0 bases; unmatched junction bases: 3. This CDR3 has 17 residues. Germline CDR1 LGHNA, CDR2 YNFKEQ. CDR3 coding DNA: TGTGCCAGCAGCCAAGAAACTAGCGGGGGGTCCTCCTACGAGCAGTACTTC. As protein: CASSQETSGGSSYEQYF.

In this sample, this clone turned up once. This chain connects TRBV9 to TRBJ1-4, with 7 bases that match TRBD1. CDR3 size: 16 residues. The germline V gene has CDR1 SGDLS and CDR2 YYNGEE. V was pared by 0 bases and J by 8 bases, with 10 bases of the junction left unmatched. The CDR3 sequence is CASSVEPTGAGEKLFF. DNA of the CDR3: TGTGCCAGCAGCGTAGAACCCACAGGGGCGGGAGAAAAACTGTTTTTT. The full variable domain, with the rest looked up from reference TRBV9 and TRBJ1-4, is DSGVTQTPKHLITATGQRVTLRCSPRSGDLSVYWYQQSLDQGLQFLIQYYNGEERAKGNILERFSAQQFPDLHSELNLSSLELGDSALYFCASSVEPTGAGEKLFFGSGTQLSVL.

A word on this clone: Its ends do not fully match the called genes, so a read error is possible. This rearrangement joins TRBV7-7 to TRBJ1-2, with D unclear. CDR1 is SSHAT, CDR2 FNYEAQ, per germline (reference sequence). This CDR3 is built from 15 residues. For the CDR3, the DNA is TGTGCTAGCAGCCCCGGACCGGGGTCCGCCTATGGCTACACCTTC. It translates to CASSPGPGSAYGYTF.

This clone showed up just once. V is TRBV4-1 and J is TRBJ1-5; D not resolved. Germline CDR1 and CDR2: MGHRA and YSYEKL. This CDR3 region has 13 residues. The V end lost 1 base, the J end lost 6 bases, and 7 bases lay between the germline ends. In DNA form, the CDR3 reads TGCGCCAGCAGCCAAGTAGATCGTCAGCCCCAGCATTTT. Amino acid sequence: CASSQVDRQPQHF.

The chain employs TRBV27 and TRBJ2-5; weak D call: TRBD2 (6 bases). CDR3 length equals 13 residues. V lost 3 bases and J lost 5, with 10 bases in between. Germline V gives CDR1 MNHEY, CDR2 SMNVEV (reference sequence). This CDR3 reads CASSLFRGETQYF. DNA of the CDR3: TGTGCCAGCAGTTTGTTCCGGGGGGAGACCCAGTACTTC.

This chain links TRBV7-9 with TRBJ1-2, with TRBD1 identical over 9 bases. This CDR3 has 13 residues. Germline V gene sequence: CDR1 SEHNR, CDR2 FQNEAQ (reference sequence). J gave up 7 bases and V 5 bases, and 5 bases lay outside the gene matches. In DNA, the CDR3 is TGTGCCAGCAGCGGGGCGACAGGGGGTGGCTACACCTTC. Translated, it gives CASSGATGGGYTF.

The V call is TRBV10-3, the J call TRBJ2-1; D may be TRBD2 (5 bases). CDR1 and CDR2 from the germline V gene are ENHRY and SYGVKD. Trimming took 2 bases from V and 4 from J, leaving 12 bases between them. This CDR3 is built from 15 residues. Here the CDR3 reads CAISEKGTGYNEQFF. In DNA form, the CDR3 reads TGTGCCATCAGTGAGAAGGGAACGGGATACAATGAGCAGTTCTTC.

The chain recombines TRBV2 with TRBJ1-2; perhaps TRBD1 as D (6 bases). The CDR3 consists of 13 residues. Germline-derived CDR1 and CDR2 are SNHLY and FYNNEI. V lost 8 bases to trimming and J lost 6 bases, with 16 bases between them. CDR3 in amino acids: CASRRDKGDGYTF. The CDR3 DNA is TGTGCCAGCCGCCGGGACAAGGGTGATGGCTACACCTTC.

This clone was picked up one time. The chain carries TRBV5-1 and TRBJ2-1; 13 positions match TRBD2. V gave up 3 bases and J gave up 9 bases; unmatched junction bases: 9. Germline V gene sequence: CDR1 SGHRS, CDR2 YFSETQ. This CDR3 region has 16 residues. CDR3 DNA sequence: TGCGCCAGCAGCTACGACGGGACTAGCGGGGCGGGTGAGCAGTTCTTC. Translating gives CASSYDGTSGAGEQFF.

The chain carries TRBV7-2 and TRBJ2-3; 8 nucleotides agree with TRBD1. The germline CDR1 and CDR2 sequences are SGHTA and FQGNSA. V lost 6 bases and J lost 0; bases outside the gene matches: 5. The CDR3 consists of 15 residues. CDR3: CASSGRTGSTDTQYF. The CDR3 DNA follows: TGTGCCAGCAGTGGCAGGACAGGGAGCACAGATACGCAGTATTTT.

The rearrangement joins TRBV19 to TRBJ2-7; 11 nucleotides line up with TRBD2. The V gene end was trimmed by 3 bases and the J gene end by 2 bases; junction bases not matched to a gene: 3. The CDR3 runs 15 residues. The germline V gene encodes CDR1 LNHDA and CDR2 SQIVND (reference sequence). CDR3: CASSIGTSGAYEQYF. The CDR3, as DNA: TGTGCCAGTAGTATCGGGACTAGCGGAGCCTACGAGCAGTACTTC.

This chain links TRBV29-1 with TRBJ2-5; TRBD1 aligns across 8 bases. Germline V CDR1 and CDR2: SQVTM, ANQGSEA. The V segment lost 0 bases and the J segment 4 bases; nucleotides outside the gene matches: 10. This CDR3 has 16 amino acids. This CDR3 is CSVEDLATGEGETQYF. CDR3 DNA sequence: TGCAGCGTTGAAGATCTTGCGACAGGGGAAGGAGAGACCCAGTACTTC. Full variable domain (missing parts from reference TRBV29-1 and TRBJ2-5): SAVISQKPSRDICQRGTSLTIQCQVDSQVTMMFWYRQQPGQSLTLIATANQGSEATYESGFVIDKFPISRPNLTFSTLTVSNMSPEDSSIYLCSVEDLATGEGETQYFGPGTRLLVL.

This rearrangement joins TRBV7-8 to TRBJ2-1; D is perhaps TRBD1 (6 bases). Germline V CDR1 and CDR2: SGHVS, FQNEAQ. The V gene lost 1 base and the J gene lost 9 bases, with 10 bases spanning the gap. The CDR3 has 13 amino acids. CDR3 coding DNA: TGTGCCAGCAGCTTAGGGCAGGGGACTGAGCAGTTCTTC. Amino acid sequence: CASSLGQGTEQFF.

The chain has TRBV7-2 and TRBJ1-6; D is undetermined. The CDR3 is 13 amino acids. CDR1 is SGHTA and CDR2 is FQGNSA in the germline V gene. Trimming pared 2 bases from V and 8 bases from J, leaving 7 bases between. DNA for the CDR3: TGTGCCAGCAGCTTAACGGGTTATTCACCCCTCCACTTT. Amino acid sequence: CASSLTGYSPLHF. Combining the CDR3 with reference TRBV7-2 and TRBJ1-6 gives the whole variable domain GAGVSQSPSNKVTEKGKDVELRCDPISGHTALYWYRQSLGQGLEFLIYFQGNSAPDKSGLPSDRFSAERTGGSVSTLTIQRTQQEDSAVYLCASSLTGYSPLHFGNGTRLTVT.